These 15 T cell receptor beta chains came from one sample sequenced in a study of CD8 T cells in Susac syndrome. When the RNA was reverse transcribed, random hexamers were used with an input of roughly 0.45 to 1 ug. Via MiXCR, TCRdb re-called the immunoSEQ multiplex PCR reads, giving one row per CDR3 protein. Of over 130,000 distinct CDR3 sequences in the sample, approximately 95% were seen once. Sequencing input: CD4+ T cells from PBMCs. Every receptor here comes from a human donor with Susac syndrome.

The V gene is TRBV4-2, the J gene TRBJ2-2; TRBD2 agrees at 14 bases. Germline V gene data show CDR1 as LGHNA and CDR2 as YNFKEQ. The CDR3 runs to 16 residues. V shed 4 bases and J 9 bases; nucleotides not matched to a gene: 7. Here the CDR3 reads CASSRRGLAGERELFF. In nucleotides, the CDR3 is TGTGCCAGCAGCCGGAGGGGACTAGCGGGAGAGCGGGAGCTGTTTTTT.

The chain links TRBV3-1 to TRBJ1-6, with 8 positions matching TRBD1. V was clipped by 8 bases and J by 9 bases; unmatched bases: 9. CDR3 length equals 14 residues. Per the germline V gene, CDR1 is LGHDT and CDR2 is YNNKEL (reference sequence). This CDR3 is CASSDQGAGSPLHF. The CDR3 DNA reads TGTGCCAGCTCGGACCAGGGGGCAGGTTCACCCCTCCACTTT.

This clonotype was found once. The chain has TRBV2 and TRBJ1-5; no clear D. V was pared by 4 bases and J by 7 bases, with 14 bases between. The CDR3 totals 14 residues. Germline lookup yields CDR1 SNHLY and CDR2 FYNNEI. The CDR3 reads CASSGPAREQPQHF. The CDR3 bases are TGTGCCAGCAGTGGCCCCGCCCGGGAACAGCCCCAGCATTTT. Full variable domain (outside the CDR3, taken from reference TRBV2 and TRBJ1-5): EPEVTQTPSHQVTQMGQEVILRCVPISNHLYFYWYRQILGQKVEFLVSFYNNEISEKSEIFDDQFSVERPDGSNFTLKIRSTKLEDSAMYFCASSGPAREQPQHFGDGTRLSIL.

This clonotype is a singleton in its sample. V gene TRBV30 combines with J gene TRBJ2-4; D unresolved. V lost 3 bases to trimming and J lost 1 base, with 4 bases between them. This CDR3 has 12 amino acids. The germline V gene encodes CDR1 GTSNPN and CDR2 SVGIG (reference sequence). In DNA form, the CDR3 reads TGTGCCTGGAGGGTCGCCAAAAACATTCAGTACTTC. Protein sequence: CAWRVAKNIQYF.

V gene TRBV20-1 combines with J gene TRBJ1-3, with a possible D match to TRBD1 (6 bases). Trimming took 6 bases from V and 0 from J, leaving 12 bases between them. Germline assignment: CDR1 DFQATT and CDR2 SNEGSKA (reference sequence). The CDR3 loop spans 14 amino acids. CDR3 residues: CSAIRDNSGNTIYF. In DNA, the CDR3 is TGCAGTGCGATCCGGGACAACTCTGGAAACACCATATATTTT.

The CDR3, as DNA: TGCAGTGCTAGAGATCAGAGACAGGGCGGAGGCTACACCTTC. Its protein product is CSARDQRQGGGYTF. This sequence joins TRBV20-1 and TRBJ1-2; 7 bases line up with TRBD1. The CDR3 extends over 14 amino acids. The V segment lost 0 bases and the J segment 8 bases; nucleotides outside the gene matches: 9. CDR1 is DFQATT, CDR2 SNEGSKA, per germline (reference sequence).

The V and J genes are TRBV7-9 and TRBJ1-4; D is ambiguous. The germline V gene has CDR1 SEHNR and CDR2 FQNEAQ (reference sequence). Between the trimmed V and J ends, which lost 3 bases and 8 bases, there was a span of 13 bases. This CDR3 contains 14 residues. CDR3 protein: CASSFFMATEKLFF. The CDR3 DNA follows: TGTGCCAGCAGCTTCTTCATGGCGACCGAAAAACTGTTTTTT.

CDR3 nucleotides: TGTGCCAGTAGTAAGCAGGGGGCGCAAGGCAATCAGCCCCAGCATTTT. This gives the protein CASSKQGAQGNQPQHF. This chain links TRBV19 with TRBJ1-5, with 8 bases lining up with TRBD1. The CDR3 extends over 16 amino acids. V lost 4 bases to trimming and J lost 2 bases; unmatched junction nucleotides: 7. CDR1 LNHDA and CDR2 SQIVND come from the germline V gene (reference sequence).

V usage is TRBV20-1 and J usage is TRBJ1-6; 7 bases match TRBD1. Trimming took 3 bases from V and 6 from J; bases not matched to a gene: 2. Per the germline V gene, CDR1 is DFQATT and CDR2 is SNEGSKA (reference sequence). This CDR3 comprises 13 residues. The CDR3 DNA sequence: TGCAGTGCTAGGACAGGGTTTAATTCACCCCTCCACTTT. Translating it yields CSARTGFNSPLHF.

CDR3 loop: CSARGQGNTGELFF. CDR3 coding DNA: TGCAGTGCTAGAGGACAGGGGAACACCGGGGAGCTGTTTTTT. This chain uses TRBV20-1 with TRBJ2-2, with 7 bases lining up with TRBD1. Trimming removed 1 base from V and 1 base from J; junction bases left unmatched: 0. CDR3 length: 14 residues. The germline V gene has CDR1 DFQATT and CDR2 SNEGSKA (reference sequence).

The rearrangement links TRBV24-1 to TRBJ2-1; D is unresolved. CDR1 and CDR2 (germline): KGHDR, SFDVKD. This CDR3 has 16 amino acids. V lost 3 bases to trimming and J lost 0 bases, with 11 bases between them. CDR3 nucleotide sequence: TGTGCCACCAGTGATAGGATCGCTCGCTCCTACAATGAGCAGTTCTTC. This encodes CATSDRIARSYNEQFF.

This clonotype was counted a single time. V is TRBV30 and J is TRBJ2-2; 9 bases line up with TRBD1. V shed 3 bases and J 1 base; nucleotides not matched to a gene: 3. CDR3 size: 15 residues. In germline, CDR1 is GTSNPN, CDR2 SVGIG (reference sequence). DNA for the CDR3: TGTGCCTGGAGCCCGGGACAGGGGAACACCGGGGAGCTGTTTTTT. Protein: CAWSPGQGNTGELFF.

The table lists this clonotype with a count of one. CDR3 bases: TGTGCCTGGAGTGTACCAGGACAGGGACAAGAGACCCAGTACTTC. It translates to CAWSVPGQGQETQYF. This chain uses TRBV30 with TRBJ2-5; 8 bases fit TRBD1. The CDR3 has 15 amino acids. The ends lost 0 bases at V and 2 bases at J; junction bases unmatched: 5. Germline V gene lookup returns CDR1 GTSNPN and CDR2 SVGIG (reference sequence).

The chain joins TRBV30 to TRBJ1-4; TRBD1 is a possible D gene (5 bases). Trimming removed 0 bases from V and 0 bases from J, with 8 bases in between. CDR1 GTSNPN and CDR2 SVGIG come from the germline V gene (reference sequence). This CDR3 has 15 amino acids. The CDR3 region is CAWSVPGATNEKLFF. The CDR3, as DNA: TGTGCCTGGAGTGTACCGGGGGCAACTAATGAAAAACTGTTTTTT. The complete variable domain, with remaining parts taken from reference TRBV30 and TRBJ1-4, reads SQTIHQWPATLVQPVGSPLSLECTVEGTSNPNLYWYRQAAGRGLQLLFYSVGIGQISSEVPQNLSASRPQDRQFILSSKKLLLSDSGFYLCAWSVPGATNEKLFFGSGTQLSVL.

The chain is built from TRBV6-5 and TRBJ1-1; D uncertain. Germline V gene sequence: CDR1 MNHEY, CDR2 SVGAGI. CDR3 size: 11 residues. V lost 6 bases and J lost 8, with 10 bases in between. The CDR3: CASSGATEAFF. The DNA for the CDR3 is TGTGCCAGCAGCGGAGCCACCGAAGCTTTCTTT.